These T cell receptor beta chains were read from a single sample in a study of shared clonotypes between healthy human individuals. Using immunoSEQ multiplex PCR, the repertoire was profiled, and TCRdb retains in-frame clones only, with some absent. The data show around 1.4 million clones, with around 98.5% seen just once and over 0.3% held by the top ten. Sequences were obtained from naive CD4+ T cells sorted from blood. These receptors originate from a man between 25 and 39 years old in good health. Each CDR3 is given with its conserved first and last residue. The D gene is left open where the match is weak. Some rows mark clone size as missing; the rest say once, few, many or name a class of expanded clone.

size,D,V,J,DNA,CDR3
-,TRBD1,TRBV11-2,TRBJ2-1,TGTGCCAGCAGACTTACGGGACAGTCCTACAATGAGCAGTTCTTC,CASRLTGQSYNEQFF
-,-,TRBV7-9,TRBJ2-3,TGTGCCAGCAGCTTAGCTGGGGTAGGCACAGATACGCAGTATTTT,CASSLAGVGTDTQYF
-,-,TRBV5-1,TRBJ2-5,TGCGCCAGCAGCTTCGGGAAGACCCAGTACTTC,CASSFGKTQYF
-,-,TRBV5-1,TRBJ1-1,TGCGCCAGCAGCTTGGTAGGGGGGAACACTGAAGCTTTCTTT,CASSLVGGNTEAFF
-,-,TRBV7-9,TRBJ2-1,TGTGCCAGCAGCTTAGCCTTGGGGGCCCTGGCCGCCGAGCAGTTCTTC,CASSLALGALAAEQFF
-,TRBD2,TRBV10-3,TRBJ2-5,TGTGCCATCAGTTCTGGACTAGCGGGAGTGGTCAGGAGCCAAGAGACCCAGTACTTC,CAISSGLAGVVRSQETQYF
-,-,TRBV4-1,TRBJ2-7,TGCGCCAGCAGCCCGTCGATCGGCGGGTACGAGCAGTACTTC,CASSPSIGGYEQYF
-,-,TRBV2,TRBJ1-2,TGTGCCAGCAGTGAAGGCGGCAGTGTTAACTATGGCTACACCTTC,CASSEGGSVNYGYTF
-,TRBD1,TRBV7-8,TRBJ1-5,TGTGCCAGCAGCTTAGGGACAGGGGCTCAGCCCCAGCATTTT,CASSLGTGAQPQHF
-,-,TRBV5-1,TRBJ1-1,TGCGCCAGCAGACGAGAGACACCGAAGAACACTGAAGCTTTCTTT,CASRRETPKNTEAFF
-,-,TRBV2,TRBJ2-1,TGTGCCAGCAGTGACCAGGGACCTTACAATGAGCAGTTCTTC,CASSDQGPYNEQFF
-,-,TRBV19,TRBJ1-5,TGTGCCAGTAGTTGGAGTGGGTCCAATCAGCCCCAGCATTTT,CASSWSGSNQPQHF
-,-,TRBV2,TRBJ2-3,TGTGCCAGCAATTTTTACGGGGTCACAGATACGCAGTATTTT,CASNFYGVTDTQYF
-,TRBD2,TRBV12-5,TRBJ2-3,TGTGCTAGTGTTCCTAGCGGGGGACTCGGCACAGATACGCAGTATTTT,CASVPSGGLGTDTQYF
-,-,TRBV7-3,TRBJ2-6,TGTGCCAGCAGCTCCCAATACGCCAACGTCCTGACTTTC,CASSSQYANVLTF
-,TRBD2,TRBV5-1,TRBJ2-3,TGCGCCAGCAGCTCGACTAGCGGGAGCACAGATACGCAGTATTTT,CASSSTSGSTDTQYF
-,TRBD2,TRBV6-1,TRBJ2-1,TGTGCCAGCACTAGCGGGACTAGCGTCAATGAGCAGTTCTTC,CASTSGTSVNEQFF
-,TRBD1,TRBV27,TRBJ1-1,TGTGCCAGCAGACCACGACAGGGGAACACTGAAGCTTTCTTT,CASRPRQGNTEAFF
-,-,TRBV6-5,TRBJ1-1,TGTGCCAGCAGTTACTCCACAATAACCACTGAAGCTTTCTTT,CASSYSTITTEAFF
-,-,TRBV19,TRBJ2-5,TGTGCCAGTAGTATTTGGGCAGGCCAAGAGACCCAGTACTTC,CASSIWAGQETQYF
-,TRBD1,TRBV6-5,TRBJ1-3,TGTGCCAGCAAAGGGACAGCGCCCTTCGCCATATATTTT,CASKGTAPFAIYF
-,-,TRBV9,TRBJ2-3,TGTGCCAGCAGCTTCGGACGGCAAGATACGCAGTATTTT,CASSFGRQDTQYF
once,-,TRBV7-3,TRBJ2-2,TGTGCCAGCAGCTTGGGTAGCGGGGAGCTGTTTTTT,CASSLGSGELFF
-,-,TRBV5-4,TRBJ2-7,TGTGCCAGCAGCTTGAAACGACAGTCCTACGAGCAGTACTTC,CASSLKRQSYEQYF
-,-,TRBV7-9,TRBJ2-3,TGTGCCAGCAGCTTAGACGATACGTCGCAGTATTTT,CASSLDDTSQYF
-,-,TRBV19,TRBJ2-2,TGTGCCAGTAGTATCATCGGTGGGGGCACCGGGGAGCTGTTTTTT,CASSIIGGGTGELFF
once,-,TRBV27,TRBJ1-5,TGTGCCAGCAGTTTAATGGCAGGGGTTCAGCCCCAGCATTTT,CASSLMAGVQPQHF
-,-,TRBV6-1,TRBJ1-5,TGTGCCAGCAGTGCCAATCAGCCCCAGCATTTT,CASSANQPQHF
-,-,TRBV18,TRBJ2-7,TGTGCCAGCTCACCAAAGGCAAGCTACGAGCAGTACTTC,CASSPKASYEQYF
-,TRBD2,TRBV2,TRBJ2-1,TGTGCCAGCCGTAGCGGGAGTCATGAGCAGTTCTTC,CASRSGSHEQFF
-,TRBD1,TRBV4-3,TRBJ1-2,TGCGCCAGCAGCCAAGATCTTGGTCAGGGGGCAATGGGCTACACCTTC,CASSQDLGQGAMGYTF
once,TRBD1,TRBV6-1,TRBJ1-1,TGTGCCAGCGCCATACAGGGGGGGACTGAAGCTTTCTTT,CASAIQGGTEAFF
-,TRBD2,TRBV5-1,TRBJ2-5,TGCGCCAGCAGCCGGAGTCCGGGACTAGCGGCAACCATAGAGGGCGGGACCCAGTACTTC,CASSRSPGLAATIEGGTQYF
-,TRBD2,TRBV5-1,TRBJ2-2,TGCGCCAGCAGCTTATTAGCGGGACCCGGGGAGCTGTTTTTT,CASSLLAGPGELFF
-,TRBD1,TRBV4-1,TRBJ1-4,TGCGCCAGCAGCCAAGGTGGGACAGGGGATGAAAAACTGTTTTTT,CASSQGGTGDEKLFF
-,-,TRBV6-1,TRBJ2-3,TGTGCCAGCGGGCTGGGCATCGCCACAGATACGCAGTATTTT,CASGLGIATDTQYF
-,-,TRBV10-3,TRBJ2-1,TGTGCCATCAGTGAGAACAGGGTGGGCTACAATGAGCAGTTCTTC,CAISENRVGYNEQFF
-,-,TRBV9,TRBJ2-1,TGTGCCAGCAGCGTAGATCAGGGGACCAGTAGTGAGCAGTTCTTC,CASSVDQGTSSEQFF
once,-,TRBV9,TRBJ1-1,TGTGCCAGCAGCCCCATCGACAGAAGGGGACGGAACACTGAAGCTTTCTTT,CASSPIDRRGRNTEAFF
-,-,TRBV6-6,TRBJ2-7,TGTGCCAGCAGTTACGAGACCCGGGAGCAGTACTTC,CASSYETREQYF
-,-,TRBV6-5,TRBJ2-3,TGTGCCAGCAGTTACGGTCTAGCGTTTAGCACAGATACGCAGTATTTT,CASSYGLAFSTDTQYF
-,-,TRBV5-1,TRBJ2-1,TGCGCCAGCAGCTCGGTCTCCAGCTCCTACAATGAGCAGTTCTTC,CASSSVSSSYNEQFF
-,TRBD1,TRBV7-6,TRBJ1-1,TGTGCCAGCGGACAGGGGAACACTGAAGCTTTCTTT,CASGQGNTEAFF
-,-,TRBV6-1,TRBJ2-7,TGTGCCACTCGACTGGTTTCCTACGAGCAGTACTTC,CATRLVSYEQYF
-,-,TRBV28,TRBJ1-1,TGTGCCAGCAGTTTATCGGCCAGAATGAACACTGAAGCTTTCTTT,CASSLSARMNTEAFF
-,-,TRBV2,TRBJ2-3,TGTGCCAGCAGCATCAGCACAGATACGCAGTATTTT,CASSISTDTQYF
-,TRBD2,TRBV28,TRBJ2-3,TGTGCCAGCGTTCCTAGCGGGAGAGGGACAGATACGCAGTATTTT,CASVPSGRGTDTQYF
-,TRBD2,TRBV4-1,TRBJ2-1,TGCGCCAGCAGCCAACCTAGACTAGCGGGAGGTGACAATGAGCAGTTCTTC,CASSQPRLAGGDNEQFF
-,TRBD1,TRBV7-9,TRBJ1-2,TGTGCCAGCAGCTTACTTCATGGGACAGGGGGAGAGGGCTATGGCTACACCTTC,CASSLLHGTGGEGYGYTF
-,TRBD2,TRBV5-6,TRBJ2-7,TGTGCCAGCAGCTTACGGCTAGCGGGACGAGAGCAGTACTTC,CASSLRLAGREQYF
-,-,TRBV15,TRBJ1-3,TGTGCCACCAGCCCCGTTAGCTCTGGAAACACCATATATTTT,CATSPVSSGNTIYF
-,-,TRBV19,TRBJ2-7,TGTGCCAGTAGTATAGGGACAGACTCCGCCGAGCAGTACTTC,CASSIGTDSAEQYF
-,-,TRBV5-4,TRBJ2-6,TGTGCCAGCAGCTTGGATTTTCCAGCGGGCGCCCCTGGGGCCAACGTCCTGACTTTC,CASSLDFPAGAPGANVLTF
-,TRBD1,TRBV27,TRBJ1-1,TGTGCCAGCAGTTTATCGTTTAAACGGGACAGGGGGGAGGGTGCTTTCTTT,CASSLSFKRDRGEGAFF